This section outlines one T cell receptor (beta chain) sequence together with its context. Its matching antigen is unknown. These data originate in a study of T-cell memory formation after mild COVID-19. As for the study in general: For the most part, TCR clusters were specific to one donor.

The authors produced TCR alpha and TCR beta cDNA libraries with sample barcodes and UMIs by 5'RACE using constant-segment primers. TCRdb itself ran the 5' RACE reads through MiXCR, one entry per CDR3 protein. The sample holds a few hundred thousand distinct CDR3 sequences; 21% are singletons and the top ten take approximately 12%. Germline values: CDR1 MNHEY, CDR2 SVGAGI. CDR3 length equals 14 residues. V lost 0 bases to trimming and J lost 5 bases, with 10 bases between them. General study results and limits: Whereas later expanders leaned CD4+, clones contracting day 15 to 85 showed a balanced CD4/CD8 makeup. The appearance of some responding clones in pre-infection memory suggested that cross-reactive memory joined.

This sequence joins TRBV6-5 and TRBJ1-2; D not resolved. Input material: PBMCs or a T cell subset sorted from them (not recorded which). This receptor was identified in an adult woman who had mild COVID-19 (a few samples of this study predate the infection). Cell type and time point are not known. CDR3 nucleotide sequence: TGTGCCAGCAGTTACTCTAACAGACCATATGGCTACACCTTC. This codes for CASSYSNRPYGYTF.